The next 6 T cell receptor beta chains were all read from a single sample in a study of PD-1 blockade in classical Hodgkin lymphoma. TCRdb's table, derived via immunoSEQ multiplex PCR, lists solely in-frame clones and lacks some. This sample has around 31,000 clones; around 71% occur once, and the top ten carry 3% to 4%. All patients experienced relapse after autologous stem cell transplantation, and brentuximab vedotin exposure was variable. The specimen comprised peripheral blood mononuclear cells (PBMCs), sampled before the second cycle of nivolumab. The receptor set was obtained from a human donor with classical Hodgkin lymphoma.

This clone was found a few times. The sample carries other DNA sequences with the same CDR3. Written as DNA, the CDR3 is TGCGCCAGCAGCTTGGGACAGACCTACACTGAAGCTTTCTTT. Translated, it gives CASSLGQTYTEAFF. The chain couples TRBV5-1 to TRBJ1-1; perhaps TRBD1 as D (5 bases). The CDR3 is made up of 14 amino acids. The V gene lost 0 bases and the J gene lost 3 bases, with 9 bases spanning the gap. Looked up from germline, CDR1 is SGHRS and CDR2 is YFSETQ.

DNA of the CDR3: TGTGCCAGCAGCCTGGGGACCCAAAATGAGCAGTTCTTC. Encoded protein: CASSLGTQNEQFF. The chain joins TRBV5-6 to TRBJ2-1; D is perhaps TRBD1 or TRBD2 (5 bases each). The V gene's germline CDR1 is SGHDT and CDR2 YYEEEE. Trimming left V 4 bases short and J 7 bases short, with 12 bases between. CDR3 length: 13 residues.

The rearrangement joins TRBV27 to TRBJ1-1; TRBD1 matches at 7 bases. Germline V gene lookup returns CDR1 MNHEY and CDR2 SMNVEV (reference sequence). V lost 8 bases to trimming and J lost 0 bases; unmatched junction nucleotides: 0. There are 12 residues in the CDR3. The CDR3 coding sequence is TGTGCCAGCGGGACAGTGAACACTGAAGCTTTCTTT. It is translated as CASGTVNTEAFF.

This CDR3 is CASLVGPNTEAFF. The CDR3, as DNA: TGTGCCAGTCTGGTAGGGCCGAACACTGAAGCTTTCTTT. The rearrangement uses TRBV6-1 and TRBJ1-1; unclear D gene. This CDR3 comprises 13 residues. The V end was cut by 9 bases, the J end by 1 base, with 12 bases between. Germline CDR1 reads MNHNS; CDR2 reads SASEGT.

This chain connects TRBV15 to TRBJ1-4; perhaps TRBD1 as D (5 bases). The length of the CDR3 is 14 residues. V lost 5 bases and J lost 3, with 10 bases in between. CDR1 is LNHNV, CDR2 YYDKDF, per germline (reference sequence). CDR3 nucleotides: TGTGCCACCAGCCGAGGGGATCCTAATGAAAAACTGTTTTTT. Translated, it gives CATSRGDPNEKLFF.

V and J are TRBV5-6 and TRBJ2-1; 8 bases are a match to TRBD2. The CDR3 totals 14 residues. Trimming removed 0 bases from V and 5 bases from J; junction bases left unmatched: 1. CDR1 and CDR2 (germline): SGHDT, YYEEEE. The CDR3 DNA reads TGTGCCAGCAGCTTGGGACTAGCGCACAATGAGCAGTTCTTC. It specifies CASSLGLAHNEQFF. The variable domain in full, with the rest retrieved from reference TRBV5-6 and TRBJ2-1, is DAGVTQSPTHLIKTRGQQVTLRCSPKSGHDTVSWYQQALGQGPQFIFQYYEEEERQRGNFPDRFSGHQFPNYSSELNVNALLLGDSALYLCASSLGLAHNEQFFGPGTRLTVL.